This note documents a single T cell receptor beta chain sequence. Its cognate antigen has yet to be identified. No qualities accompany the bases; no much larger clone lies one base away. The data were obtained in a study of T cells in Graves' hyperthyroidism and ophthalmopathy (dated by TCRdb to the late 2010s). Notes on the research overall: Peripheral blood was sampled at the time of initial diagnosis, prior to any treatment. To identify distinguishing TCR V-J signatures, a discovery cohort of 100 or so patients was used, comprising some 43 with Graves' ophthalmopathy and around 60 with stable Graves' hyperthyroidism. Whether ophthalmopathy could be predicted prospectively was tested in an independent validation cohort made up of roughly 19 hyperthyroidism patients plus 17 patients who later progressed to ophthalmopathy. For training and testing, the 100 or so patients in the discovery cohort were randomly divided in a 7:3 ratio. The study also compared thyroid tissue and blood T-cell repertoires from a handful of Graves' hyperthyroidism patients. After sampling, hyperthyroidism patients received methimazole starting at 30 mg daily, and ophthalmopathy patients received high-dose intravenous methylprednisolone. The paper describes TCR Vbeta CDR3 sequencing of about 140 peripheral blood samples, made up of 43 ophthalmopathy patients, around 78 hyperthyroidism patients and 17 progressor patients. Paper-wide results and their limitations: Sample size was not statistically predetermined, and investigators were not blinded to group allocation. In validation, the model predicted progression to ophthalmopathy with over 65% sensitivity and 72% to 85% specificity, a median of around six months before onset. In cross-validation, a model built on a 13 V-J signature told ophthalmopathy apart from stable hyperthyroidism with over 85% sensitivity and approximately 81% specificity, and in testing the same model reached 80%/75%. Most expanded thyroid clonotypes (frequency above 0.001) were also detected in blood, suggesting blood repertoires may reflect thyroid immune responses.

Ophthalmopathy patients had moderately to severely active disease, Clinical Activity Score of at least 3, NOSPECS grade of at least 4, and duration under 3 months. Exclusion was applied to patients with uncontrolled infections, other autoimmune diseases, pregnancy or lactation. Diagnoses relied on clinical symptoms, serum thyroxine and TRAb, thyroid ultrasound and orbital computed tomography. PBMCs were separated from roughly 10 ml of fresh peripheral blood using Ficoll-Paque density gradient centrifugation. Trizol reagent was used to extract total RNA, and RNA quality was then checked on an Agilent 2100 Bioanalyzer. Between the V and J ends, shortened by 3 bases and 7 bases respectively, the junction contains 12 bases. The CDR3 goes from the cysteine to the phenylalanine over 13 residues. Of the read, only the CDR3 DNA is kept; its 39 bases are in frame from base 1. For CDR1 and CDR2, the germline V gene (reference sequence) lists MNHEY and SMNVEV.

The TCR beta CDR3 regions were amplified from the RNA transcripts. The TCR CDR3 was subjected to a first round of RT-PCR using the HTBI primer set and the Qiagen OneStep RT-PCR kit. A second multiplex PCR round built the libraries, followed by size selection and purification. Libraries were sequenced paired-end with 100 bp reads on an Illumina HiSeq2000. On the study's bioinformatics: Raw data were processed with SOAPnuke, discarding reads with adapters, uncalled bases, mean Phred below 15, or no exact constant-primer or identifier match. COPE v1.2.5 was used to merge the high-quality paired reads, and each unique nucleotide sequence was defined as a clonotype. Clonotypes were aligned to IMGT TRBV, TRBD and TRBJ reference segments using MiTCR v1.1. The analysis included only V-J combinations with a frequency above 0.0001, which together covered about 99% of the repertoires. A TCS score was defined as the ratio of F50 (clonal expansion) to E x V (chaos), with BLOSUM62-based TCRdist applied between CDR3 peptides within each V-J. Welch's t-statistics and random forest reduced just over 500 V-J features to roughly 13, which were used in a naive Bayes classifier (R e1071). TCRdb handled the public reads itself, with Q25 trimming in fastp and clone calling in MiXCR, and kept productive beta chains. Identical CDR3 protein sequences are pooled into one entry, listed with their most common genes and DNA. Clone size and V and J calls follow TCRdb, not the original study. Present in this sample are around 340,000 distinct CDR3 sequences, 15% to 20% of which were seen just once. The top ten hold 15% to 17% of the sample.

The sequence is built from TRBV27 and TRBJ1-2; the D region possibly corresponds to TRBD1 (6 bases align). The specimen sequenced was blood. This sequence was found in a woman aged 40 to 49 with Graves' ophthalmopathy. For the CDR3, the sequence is CASSLGRGGGYTF. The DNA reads TGTGCCAGCAGTTTGGGCAGGGGCGGTGGCTACACCTTC.